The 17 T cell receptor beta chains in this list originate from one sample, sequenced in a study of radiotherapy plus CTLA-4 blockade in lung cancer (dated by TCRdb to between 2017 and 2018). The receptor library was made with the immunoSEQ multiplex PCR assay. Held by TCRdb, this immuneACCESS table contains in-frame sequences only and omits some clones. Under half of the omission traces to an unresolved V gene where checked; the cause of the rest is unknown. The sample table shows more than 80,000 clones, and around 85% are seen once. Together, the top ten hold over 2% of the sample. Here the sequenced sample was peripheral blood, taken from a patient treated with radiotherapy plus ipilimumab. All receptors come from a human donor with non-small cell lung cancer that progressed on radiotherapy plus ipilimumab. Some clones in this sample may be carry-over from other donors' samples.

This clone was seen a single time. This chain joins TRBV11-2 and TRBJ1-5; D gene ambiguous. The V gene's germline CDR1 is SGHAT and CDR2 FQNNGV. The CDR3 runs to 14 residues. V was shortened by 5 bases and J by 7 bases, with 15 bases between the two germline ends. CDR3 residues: CASSPSPGWQPQHF. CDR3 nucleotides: TGTGCCAGCAGCCCTTCGCCGGGGTGGCAGCCCCAGCATTTT.

The CDR3 protein is CASSLAVVREQFF. The CDR3, as DNA: TGTGCCAGCAGCTTAGCGGTGGTCAGGGAGCAGTTCTTC. The V call is TRBV11-1, the J call TRBJ2-1; D gene ambiguous. Deletions cut 0 bases from V and 10 bases from J, with 10 bases between. This CDR3 is built from 13 residues. From germline, CDR1 is SGHAT and CDR2 FQDESV (reference sequence).

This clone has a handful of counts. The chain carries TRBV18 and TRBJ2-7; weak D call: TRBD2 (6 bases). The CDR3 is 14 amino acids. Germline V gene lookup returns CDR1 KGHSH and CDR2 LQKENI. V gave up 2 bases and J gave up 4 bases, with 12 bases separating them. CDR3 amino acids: CASSPTEGGYEQYF. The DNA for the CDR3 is TGTGCCAGCTCACCAACGGAGGGTGGATACGAGCAGTACTTC.

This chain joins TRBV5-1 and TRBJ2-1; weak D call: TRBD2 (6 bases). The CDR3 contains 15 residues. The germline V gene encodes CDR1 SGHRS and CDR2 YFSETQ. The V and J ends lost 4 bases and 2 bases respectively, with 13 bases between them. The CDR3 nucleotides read TGCGCCAGCAGCCTTTCGGGAGATACCTACAATGAGCAGTTCTTC. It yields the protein CASSLSGDTYNEQFF.

CDR3 amino acids: CASSPQTGTGAYNEQFF. CDR3 DNA: TGCGCCAGCAGCCCCCAAACCGGGACAGGGGCCTACAATGAGCAGTTCTTC. V gene TRBV4-3 combines with J gene TRBJ2-1; 10 bases align to TRBD1. CDR1 LGHNA and CDR2 YSLEER come from the germline V gene. The CDR3 covers 17 residues. With V trimmed by 4 bases and J by 2 bases, 8 bases remained unmatched.

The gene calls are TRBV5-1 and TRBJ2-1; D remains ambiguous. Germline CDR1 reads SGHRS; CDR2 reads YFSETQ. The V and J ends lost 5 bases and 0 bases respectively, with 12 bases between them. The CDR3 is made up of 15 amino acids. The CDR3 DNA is TGCGCCAGCAGGCTCTTGACCAGCTCCTACAATGAGCAGTTCTTC. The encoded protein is CASRLLTSSYNEQFF.

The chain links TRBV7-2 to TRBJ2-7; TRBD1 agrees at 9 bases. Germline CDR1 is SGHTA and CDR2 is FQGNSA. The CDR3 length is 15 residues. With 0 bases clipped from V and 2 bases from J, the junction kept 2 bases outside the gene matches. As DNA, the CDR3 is TGTGCCAGCAGCTTAGCTGGGACAGGGACCTACGAGCAGTACTTC. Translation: CASSLAGTGTYEQYF.

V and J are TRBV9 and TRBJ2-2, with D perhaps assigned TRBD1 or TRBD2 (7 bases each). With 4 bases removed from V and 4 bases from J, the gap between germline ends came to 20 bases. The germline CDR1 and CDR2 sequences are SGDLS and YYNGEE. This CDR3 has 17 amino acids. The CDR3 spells CASSFPRGGASTGELFF. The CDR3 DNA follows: TGTGCCAGCAGCTTCCCCAGGGGGGGGGCCAGCACCGGGGAGCTGTTTTTT.

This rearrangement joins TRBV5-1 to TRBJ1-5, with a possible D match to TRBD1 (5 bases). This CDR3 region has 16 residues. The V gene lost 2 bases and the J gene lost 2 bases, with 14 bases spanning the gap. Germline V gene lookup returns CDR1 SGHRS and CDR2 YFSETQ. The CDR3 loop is CASSFRTGEGNQPQHF. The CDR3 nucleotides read TGCGCCAGCAGCTTTAGAACAGGTGAAGGCAATCAGCCCCAGCATTTT.

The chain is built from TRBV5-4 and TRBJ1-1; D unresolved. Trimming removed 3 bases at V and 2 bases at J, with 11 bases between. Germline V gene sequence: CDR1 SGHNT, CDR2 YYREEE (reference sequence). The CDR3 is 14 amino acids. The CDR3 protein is CASSSLTENTEAFF. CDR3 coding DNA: TGTGCCAGCAGCTCATTGACGGAAAACACTGAAGCTTTCTTT.

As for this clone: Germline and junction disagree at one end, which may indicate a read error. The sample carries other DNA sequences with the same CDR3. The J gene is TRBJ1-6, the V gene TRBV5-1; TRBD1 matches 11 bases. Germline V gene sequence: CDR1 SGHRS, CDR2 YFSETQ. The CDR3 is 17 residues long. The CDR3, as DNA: TGCGCCAGCAGCCCGAGGACAGGGGGCTCCTATAATTCACCTCTCCACTTT. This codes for CASSPRTGGSYNSPLHF.

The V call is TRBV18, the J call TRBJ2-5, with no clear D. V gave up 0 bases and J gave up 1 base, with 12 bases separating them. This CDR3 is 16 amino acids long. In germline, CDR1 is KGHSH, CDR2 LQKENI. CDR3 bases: TGTGCCAGCTCACCACCCTCTCTGAGCCCCCAAGAGACCCAGTACTTC. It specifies CASSPPSLSPQETQYF. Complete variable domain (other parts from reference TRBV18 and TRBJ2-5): NAGVMQNPRHLVRRRGQEARLRCSPMKGHSHVYWYRQLPEEGLKFMVYLQKENIIDESGMPKERFSAEFPKEGPSILRIQQVVRGDSAAYFCASSPPSLSPQETQYFGPGTRLLVL.

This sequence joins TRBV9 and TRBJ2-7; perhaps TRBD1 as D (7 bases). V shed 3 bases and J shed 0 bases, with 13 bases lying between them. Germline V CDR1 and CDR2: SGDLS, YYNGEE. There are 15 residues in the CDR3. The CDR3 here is CASSGGDSSSYEQYF. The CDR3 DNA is TGTGCCAGCAGCGGGGGGGACAGTAGCTCCTACGAGCAGTACTTC. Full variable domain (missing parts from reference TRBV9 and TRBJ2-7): DSGVTQTPKHLITATGQRVTLRCSPRSGDLSVYWYQQSLDQGLQFLIQYYNGEERAKGNILERFSAQQFPDLHSELNLSSLELGDSALYFCASSGGDSSSYEQYFGPGTRLTVT.

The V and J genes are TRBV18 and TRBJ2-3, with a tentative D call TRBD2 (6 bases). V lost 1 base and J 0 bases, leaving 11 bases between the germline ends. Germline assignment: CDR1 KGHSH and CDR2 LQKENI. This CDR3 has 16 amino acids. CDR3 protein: CASSPQQEGSTDTQYF. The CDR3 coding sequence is TGTGCCAGCTCACCACAACAGGAGGGTAGCACAGATACGCAGTATTTT.

The CDR3 coding sequence is TGCGCCAGCAGCCAAGATCTGCCAGGCTCTGGAAACACCATATATTTT. Its protein is CASSQDLPGSGNTIYF. This chain joins TRBV4-3 and TRBJ1-3; D unresolved. The CDR3 totals 16 residues. V was cut by 0 bases and J by 0 bases, with 9 bases left in between. The germline V gene has CDR1 LGHNA and CDR2 YSLEER.

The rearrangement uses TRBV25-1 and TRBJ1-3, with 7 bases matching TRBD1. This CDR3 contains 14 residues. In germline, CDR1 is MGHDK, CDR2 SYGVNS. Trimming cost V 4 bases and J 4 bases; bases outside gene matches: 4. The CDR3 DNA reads TGTGCCAGCAGTGGACAGGGAGGCGGAAACACCATATATTTT. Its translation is CASSGQGGGNTIYF.

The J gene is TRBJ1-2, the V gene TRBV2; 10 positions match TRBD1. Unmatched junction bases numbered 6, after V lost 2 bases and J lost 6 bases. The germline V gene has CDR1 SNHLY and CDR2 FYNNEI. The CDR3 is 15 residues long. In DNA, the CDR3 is TGTGCCAGCAGTGAAATGACAGGGGGCTTTCATGGCTACACCTTC. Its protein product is CASSEMTGGFHGYTF.